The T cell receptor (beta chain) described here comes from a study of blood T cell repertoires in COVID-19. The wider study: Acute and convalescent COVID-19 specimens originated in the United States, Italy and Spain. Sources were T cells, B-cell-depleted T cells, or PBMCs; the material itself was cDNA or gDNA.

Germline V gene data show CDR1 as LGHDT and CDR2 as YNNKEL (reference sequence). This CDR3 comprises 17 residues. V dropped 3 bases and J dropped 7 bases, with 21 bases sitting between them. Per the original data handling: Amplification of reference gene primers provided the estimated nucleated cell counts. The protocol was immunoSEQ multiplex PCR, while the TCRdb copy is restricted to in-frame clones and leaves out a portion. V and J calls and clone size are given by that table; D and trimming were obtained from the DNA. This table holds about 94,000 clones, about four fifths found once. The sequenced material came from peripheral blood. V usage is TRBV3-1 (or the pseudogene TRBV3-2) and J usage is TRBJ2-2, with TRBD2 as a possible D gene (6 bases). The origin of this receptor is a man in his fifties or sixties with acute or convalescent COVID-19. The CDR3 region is CASSHLRGTLGGGELFF. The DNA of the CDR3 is TGTGCCAGCAGCCATCTAAGAGGGACTCTCGGCGGCGGGGAGCTGTTTTTT.